The clone carrying this T cell receptor (beta chain) was seen only a few times. The authors ran a second PCR of roughly 6 to 12 cycles using a sample-barcoded 5' primer and a J-beta primer mix. TCRdb recomputed calls from the 5' RACE reads with MiXCR, one row per CDR3 protein. The table records 1.2 million to 1.5 million distinct CDR3 sequences, approximately 63% of them present only once. The data were obtained in a study of blood T cells in healthy people across ages. The sequence was collected from a man aged 18 to 29 in good health. Sequencing was performed on blood.

The CDR3 coding sequence is TGTGCCATCGGGAGCGTGAGATCCTTCTACGAGCAGTACTTC. Translated, it gives CAIGSVRSFYEQYF. The chain links TRBV10-3 to TRBJ2-7; the D gene is possibly TRBD2 (5 bases). The CDR3 extends over 14 amino acids. From germline, CDR1 is ENHRY and CDR2 SYGVKD. V was trimmed by 8 bases and J by 3 bases, leaving 17 bases between them.